This TCR beta chain stems from a study of T cell responses to AZD1222 COVID-19 vaccine. General study results and limits: Just 5 to 7 people given AZD1222 tested seropositive at baseline. Donors were chiefly white British, with a greater number of females, and clonal diversity was perhaps underestimated.

A single count supports this clone. Antigen: not known. This CDR3 has 15 residues. Between the trimmed V and J ends, which lost 0 bases and 7 bases, there was a span of 13 bases. Per the germline V gene, CDR1 is LNHDA and CDR2 is SQIVND (reference sequence). The method was immunoSEQ multiplex PCR; TCRdb's version includes in-frame clones alone and lacks a portion of them. The sample contains approximately 110,000 clones, around 90% of which appear only once. The J gene is TRBJ1-5, the V gene TRBV19; D unresolved. The receptor's source is an adult in good health. Source: peripheral blood, taken on day 0 of AZD1222 vaccination. CDR3 protein: CASSIDGVGGQPQHF. As DNA, the CDR3 is TGTGCCAGTAGTATAGACGGGGTTGGTGGACAGCCCCAGCATTTT.